One and the same sample provided the 4 T cell receptor beta chains below, sequenced in a study of T cell clonality in common variable immunodeficiency. Profiling relied on immunoSEQ multiplex PCR, and the TCRdb table lists in-frame clones only, not all of them. The sample yields roughly 34,000 clones, without any singletons. Material: peripheral blood mononuclear cells. The receptor set was obtained from a person aged 18-70 years in good health.

This clone was detected many times. The sequence runs out 3 residues before the end of the CDR3; the remainder is reconstructed from the germline J gene. The V call is TRBV10-3, the J call TRBJ1-6, with D unresolved. Per the germline V gene, CDR1 is ENHRY and CDR2 is SYGVKD. Trimming removed 2 bases at V and 10 bases at J, with 15 bases between. CDR3 length: 15 amino acids. CDR3 sequence reads: CAISEEEGPASPLHF. CDR3 DNA (partial): TGTGCCATCAGTGAGGAGGAGGGTCCCGCCTCACCC.

This clone was found many times. The read halts 3 residues ahead of the CDR3 end, with the missing end drawn from the germline J gene. V usage is TRBV7-8 and J usage is TRBJ2-7, with TRBD1 identical over 8 bases. Germline V gene lookup returns CDR1 SGHVS and CDR2 FQNEAQ. This CDR3 has 16 amino acids. The V and J ends lost 1 base and 5 bases, in that order; junction bases with no gene match: 10. The CDR3 here is CASSLDRGTRRHEQYF. The sequenced CDR3 bases are TGTGCCAGCAGCTTAGACAGGGGGACTCGGCGTCACGAG.

Ten or more counts support this clone. The CDR3 end lies 3 residues beyond the end of the read and is filled in from the germline J gene. The rearrangement links TRBV14 to TRBJ1-1; D may be TRBD1 (6 bases). CDR1 is SGHDN and CDR2 is FVKESK in the germline V gene. The CDR3 totals 12 residues. The CDR3 is CASSPDRRIAFF. CDR3 DNA (partial): TGTGCCAGCAGCCCGGACAGAAGGATA.

This clone has at least ten counts. At one boundary the junction diverges from the germline segment, which might be a read error. The CDR3 is cut off 3 residues early in the read; its end comes from the germline J gene. The chain uses TRBV4-2 and TRBJ2-2; D not resolved. Germline V gene data show CDR1 as LGHNA and CDR2 as YNFKEQ. The CDR3 runs 14 residues. CDR3 bases read: TGCGCCAGCAGCCAAGAATTAGTCCCCGGGGAG. This encodes CASSQELVPGE. The CDR3 in its entirety is CASSQELVPGELFF.